This T cell receptor beta chain was identified during a study of blood T cell repertoires in COVID-19. Study-wide background: PBMCs, B-cell-depleted T cells, or T cells were the source of the cDNA or gDNA that made up the material.

Profiling relied on immunoSEQ multiplex PCR, and the TCRdb table lists in-frame clones only, not all of them. Of fewer than 120,000 clones listed, approximately 82% are singletons. Unmatched junction bases numbered 3, after V lost 6 bases and J lost 5 bases. The CDR3 totals 15 residues. Germline values: CDR1 WNHNN, CDR2 SYGVQD (reference sequence). This chain joins TRBV10-1 and TRBJ2-3, with 15 bases that match TRBD2. This clonotype originated in a woman of 80 years or more with acute or convalescent COVID-19. Sequences were obtained from peripheral blood. CDR3: CASSQGLAGGDTQYF. The CDR3 DNA is TGCGCCAGCAGCCAGGGACTAGCGGGAGGAGATACGCAGTATTTT.